This T cell receptor (beta chain) was sequenced during a study of control samples from healthy donors and cancer patients. Germline loops: CDR1 LNHNV, CDR2 YYDKDF (reference sequence). The length of the CDR3 is 15 residues. With V trimmed by 1 base and J by 11 bases, 7 bases remained unmatched. Repertoires were generated with immunoSEQ multiplex PCR, while TCRdb's copy carries only in-frame clones and drops some. The repertoire holds tens of thousands of clones, with roughly 86% as singletons. The sequence derives from a middle-aged man with head and neck cancer. The sequencing sample was made of PBMCs. The chain links TRBV15 to TRBJ2-1, with 11 bases identical to TRBD2. In DNA, the CDR3 is TGTGCCACCAGCAGAGGGTTAGCGGGGGGGCCAAAGCAGTTCTTC. This translates into CATSRGLAGGPKQFF.